The 21 T cell receptor beta chains reported below all come from one sample, sequenced in a study of blood T cell repertoires in COVID-19. Assay used: immunoSEQ multiplex PCR; TCRdb lists only in-frame clones, some missing. The table records roughly 150,000 clones, about four fifths of them present only once. Sample: peripheral blood. These receptors were obtained from a man aged 60-69 years with active or convalescent COVID-19.

The chain employs TRBV11-2 and TRBJ2-7, with 7 bases matching TRBD1. With 6 bases clipped from V and 9 bases from J, the junction kept 8 bases outside the gene matches. Per the germline V gene, CDR1 is SGHAT and CDR2 is FQNNGV. The CDR3 totals 12 residues. CDR3 DNA: TGTGCCAGCAGGTTGGGACAGTTGCCGCAGTACTTC. Translation gives CASRLGQLPQYF.

The chain carries TRBV5-5 and TRBJ2-6; D is perhaps TRBD2 (5 bases). CDR1 and CDR2 (germline): SGHKS, YYEKEE (reference sequence). The germline V and J ends were trimmed by 1 base and 0 bases, with 14 bases remaining between them. The CDR3 is 18 amino acids. CDR3 in amino acids: CASSLRTLESSGANVLTF. In nucleotides, the CDR3 is TGTGCCAGCAGCTTGAGGACTCTTGAGAGCTCTGGGGCCAACGTCCTGACTTTC.

J is TRBJ1-3 and V is TRBV28, with D tentatively TRBD1 (6 bases). This CDR3 is built from 14 residues. V was shortened by 7 bases and J by 4 bases, with 14 bases between the two germline ends. The germline CDR1 and CDR2 sequences are MDHEN and SYDVKM. The CDR3 DNA follows: TGTGCCAGCACATCAGGGGAATCAGGAAACACCATATATTTT. It encodes CASTSGESGNTIYF.

The chain is built from TRBV27 and TRBJ2-7; 8 nucleotides align to TRBD2. J lost 3 bases, V lost 5 bases, and 12 bases had no gene match. CDR1 and CDR2 from the germline V gene are MNHEY and SMNVEV (reference sequence). The CDR3 is made up of 16 amino acids. This CDR3 reads CASSPTPRGGYYEQYF. DNA for the CDR3: TGTGCCAGCAGTCCCACCCCCCGGGGGGGATACTACGAGCAGTACTTC.

This rearrangement joins TRBV4-1 to TRBJ1-6; 7 bases agree with TRBD1. J gave up 8 bases and V 0 bases, and 7 bases lay outside the gene matches. The CDR3 has 16 residues. The germline V gene encodes CDR1 MGHRA and CDR2 YSYEKL. This CDR3 reads CASSQEALGGYSPLHF. CDR3 nucleotide sequence: TGCGCCAGCAGCCAAGAGGCCTTAGGGGGCTATTCACCCCTCCACTTT.

The rearrangement joins TRBV6-1 to TRBJ1-5; tentatively, D is TRBD1 (5 bases). This CDR3 comprises 17 residues. The V and J ends lost 2 bases and 2 bases respectively, with 16 bases between them. Germline loops: CDR1 MNHNS, CDR2 SASEGT. CDR3 bases: TGTGCCAGCAGTGAATTGTTACAGGCCTATGGCAATCAGCCCCAGCATTTT. Its protein is CASSELLQAYGNQPQHF.

The rearrangement joins TRBV7-6 to TRBJ2-3; no clear D. The CDR3 spans 14 residues. The V and J ends lost 1 base and 0 bases respectively, with 5 bases between them. Per the germline V gene, CDR1 is SGHVS and CDR2 is FNYEAQ. This CDR3 is CASSLVLSTDTQYF. DNA of the CDR3: TGTGCCAGCAGCTTAGTTCTCAGCACAGATACGCAGTATTTT.

CDR3 bases: TGTGCCAGCAGCCCAGGACAGGGTGGTTCACCCCTCCACTTT. It specifies CASSPGQGGSPLHF. The chain joins TRBV7-9 to TRBJ1-6; 8 bases are a match to TRBD1. The CDR3 covers 14 residues. CDR1 is SEHNR, CDR2 FQNEAQ, per germline (reference sequence). Trimming took 5 bases from V and 9 from J; bases not matched to a gene: 6. The full variable domain, in which reference TRBV7-9 and TRBJ1-6 provide the parts outside the CDR3, is DTGVSQNPRHKITKRGQNVTFRCDPISEHNRLYWYRQTLGQGPEFLTYFQNEAQLEKSRLLSDRFSAERPKGSFSTLEIQRTEQGDSAMYLCASSPGQGGSPLHFGNGTRLTVT.

Of note for this clone: Other DNA variants within this sample encode the same CDR3. This chain uses TRBV4-1 with TRBJ1-5; TRBD1 matches at 7 bases. Trimming removed 3 bases from V and 1 base from J; junction bases left unmatched: 6. Germline lookup yields CDR1 MGHRA and CDR2 YSYEKL. The CDR3 consists of 16 residues. The CDR3 sequence: CASSQGQGESNQPQHF. The CDR3, as DNA: TGCGCCAGCAGCCAGGGCCAGGGGGAGAGCAATCAGCCCCAGCATTTT.

This chain uses TRBV21-1 with TRBJ2-7; the D segment call TRBD1 is taken from the table without a DNA check. TRBV21-1 is reported as a pseudogene. This CDR3 has 16 amino acids. CDR3 region: CASSQHCGTGNYEQYF. The CDR3 DNA sequence: TGTGCCAGCAGCCAACATTGCGGGACAGGGAACTACGAGCAGTACTTC.

The genes are TRBV11-3 and TRBJ2-7; TRBD1 might be the D (6 bases). V lost 4 bases, J lost 6 bases, and 13 bases lay in between. CDR1 is SGHNT and CDR2 is YENEEA in the germline V gene. The CDR3 runs to 13 residues. The CDR3 sequence is CASSSITGSEQYF. As DNA, the CDR3 is TGTGCCAGCAGCTCCATAACAGGGAGCGAGCAGTACTTC.

CDR3 region: CASSLLLQETQYF. CDR3 DNA: TGTGCCAGCAGCTTACTACTCCAAGAGACCCAGTACTTC. The chain couples TRBV7-2 to TRBJ2-5; no firm D call. Germline V gene lookup returns CDR1 SGHTA and CDR2 FQGNSA. V gave up 2 bases and J gave up 1 base, with 5 bases separating them. This CDR3 comprises 13 residues.

V is TRBV5-6 and J is TRBJ2-7; a weak D match, TRBD1 (6 bases). Germline CDR1 is SGHDT and CDR2 is YYEEEE. The CDR3 is 13 amino acids. V gave up 4 bases and J gave up 1 base, with 9 bases separating them. DNA for the CDR3: TGTGCCAGCAGCGGAAGGGGGTCCTACGAGCAGTACTTC. Encoded protein: CASSGRGSYEQYF.

V usage is TRBV5-1 and J usage is TRBJ1-5, with D perhaps matching TRBD1 (6 bases). CDR1 is SGHRS and CDR2 is YFSETQ in the germline V gene. Trimming took 3 bases from V and 2 from J, leaving 12 bases between them. This CDR3 region has 15 residues. CDR3 protein: CASSSQGLGNQPQHF. As DNA, the CDR3 is TGCGCCAGCAGCTCCCAGGGGCTGGGCAATCAGCCCCAGCATTTT.

This sequence joins TRBV19 and TRBJ2-4; 7 bases are shared with TRBD1. The CDR3 runs 13 residues. Trimming cost V 4 bases and J 6 bases; bases outside gene matches: 3. Per germline, CDR1 LNHDA and CDR2 SQIVND (reference sequence). The CDR3 bases are TGTGCCAGTAGTACCACAGGGGCAAACATTCAGTACTTC. As protein: CASSTTGANIQYF.

V and J are TRBV29-1 and TRBJ2-1; the D gene is possibly TRBD1 (8 bases). Germline lookup yields CDR1 SQVTM and CDR2 ANQGSEA. The CDR3 is made up of 14 amino acids. The V gene lost 6 bases and the J gene lost 9 bases, with 21 bases spanning the gap. CDR3 DNA sequence: TGCAGCGTGAAGGACAGGGTCTCGGGGGGTGAGCAGTTCTTC. This codes for CSVKDRVSGGEQFF.

The chain couples TRBV10-1 to TRBJ2-2; TRBD2 matches at 15 bases. Germline V CDR1 and CDR2: WNHNN, SYGVQD (reference sequence). The CDR3 length is 16 residues. The CDR3 region is CAPGLAGGSNTGELFF. The CDR3, as DNA: TGCGCACCGGGACTAGCGGGGGGATCGAACACCGGGGAGCTGTTTTTT.

The chain carries TRBV28 and TRBJ2-1; perhaps TRBD1 as D (6 bases). The CDR3 consists of 13 residues. Germline CDR1 reads MDHEN; CDR2 reads SYDVKM. Trimming removed 6 bases from V and 5 bases from J, with 11 bases in between. For the CDR3, the DNA is TGTGCCAGCAGCTCCGGACAGCACAATGAGCAGTTCTTC. Amino acid sequence: CASSSGQHNEQFF.

This chain joins TRBV24-1 and TRBJ1-5; TRBD1 aligns across 7 bases. V trimming: 4 bases; J trimming: 5 bases; junction bases outside the gene matches: 7. The CDR3 runs 15 residues. Germline values: CDR1 KGHDR, CDR2 SFDVKD. The CDR3 loop reads CATSESGDRYQPQHF. CDR3 nucleotide sequence: TGTGCCACCAGTGAGTCCGGGGACAGATATCAGCCCCAGCATTTT.

The count of this clone is one. The chain uses TRBV19 and TRBJ1-2, with 11 bases that match TRBD1. V gave up 7 bases and J gave up 8 bases; unmatched junction bases: 3. This CDR3 region has 12 residues. From germline, CDR1 is LNHDA and CDR2 SQIVND (reference sequence). The CDR3 here is CASTWTGGGYTF. CDR3 sequence (DNA): TGTGCCAGTACCTGGACAGGGGGCGGCTACACCTTC.

V gene TRBV4-2 combines with J gene TRBJ1-6, with TRBD1 matching over 8 bases. With V trimmed by 0 bases and J by 5 bases, 9 bases remained unmatched. CDR1 and CDR2 from the germline V gene are LGHNA and YNFKEQ. This CDR3 is built from 18 residues. DNA for the CDR3: TGTGCCAGCAGCCAAGATGGACCCTGGACAGGGAATAATTCACCCCTCCACTTT. Its translation is CASSQDGPWTGNNSPLHF.